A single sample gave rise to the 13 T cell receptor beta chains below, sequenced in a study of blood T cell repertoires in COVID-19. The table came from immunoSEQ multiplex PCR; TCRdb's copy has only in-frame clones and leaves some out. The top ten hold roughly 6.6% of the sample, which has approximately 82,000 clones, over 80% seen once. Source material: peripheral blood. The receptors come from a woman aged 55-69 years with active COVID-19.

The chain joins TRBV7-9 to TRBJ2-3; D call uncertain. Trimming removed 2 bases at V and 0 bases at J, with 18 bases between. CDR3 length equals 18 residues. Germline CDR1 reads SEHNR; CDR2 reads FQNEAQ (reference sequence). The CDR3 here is CASSLKVPQFTSTDTQYF. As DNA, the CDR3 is TGTGCCAGCAGCTTAAAAGTACCCCAGTTCACGAGCACAGATACGCAGTATTTT.

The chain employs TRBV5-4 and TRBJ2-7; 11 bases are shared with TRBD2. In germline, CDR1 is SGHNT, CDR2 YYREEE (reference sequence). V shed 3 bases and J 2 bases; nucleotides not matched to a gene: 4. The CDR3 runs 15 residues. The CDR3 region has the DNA TGTGCCAGCAGCTCTCCGGGACTAGCGGCCTACGAGCAGTACTTC. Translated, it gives CASSSPGLAAYEQYF.

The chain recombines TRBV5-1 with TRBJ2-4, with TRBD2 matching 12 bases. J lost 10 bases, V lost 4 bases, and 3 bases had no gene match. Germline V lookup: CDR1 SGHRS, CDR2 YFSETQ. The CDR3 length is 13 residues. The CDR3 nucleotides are TGCGCCAGCAGCCCAGGACTAGCGGGGATTCAGTACTTC. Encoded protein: CASSPGLAGIQYF.

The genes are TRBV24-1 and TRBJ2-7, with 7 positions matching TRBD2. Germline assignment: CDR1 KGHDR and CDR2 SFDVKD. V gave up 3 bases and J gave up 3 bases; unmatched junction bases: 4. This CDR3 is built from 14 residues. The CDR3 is CATSDTGTIYEQYF. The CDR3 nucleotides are TGTGCCACCAGTGATACCGGGACTATCTACGAGCAGTACTTC.

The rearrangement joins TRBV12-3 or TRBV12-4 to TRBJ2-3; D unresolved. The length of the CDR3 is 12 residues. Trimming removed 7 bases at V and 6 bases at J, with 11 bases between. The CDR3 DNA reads TGTGCCAGCACCCTGAGGCGGGATACGCAGTATTTT. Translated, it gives CASTLRRDTQYF.

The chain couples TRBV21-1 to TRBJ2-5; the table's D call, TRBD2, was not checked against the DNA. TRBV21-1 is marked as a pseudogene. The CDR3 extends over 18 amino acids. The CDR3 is CASSPSLKRDQIQETQYF. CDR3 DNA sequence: TGTGCCAGCAGCCCCTCTCTCAAGCGGGATCAAATCCAAGAGACCCAGTACTTC.

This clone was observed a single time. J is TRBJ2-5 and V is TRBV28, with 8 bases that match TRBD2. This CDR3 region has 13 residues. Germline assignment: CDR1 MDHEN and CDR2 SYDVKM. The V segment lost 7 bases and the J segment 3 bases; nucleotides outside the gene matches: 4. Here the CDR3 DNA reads TGTGCCAGCAACCGACTAGCGAAAGAGACCCAGTACTTC. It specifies CASNRLAKETQYF.

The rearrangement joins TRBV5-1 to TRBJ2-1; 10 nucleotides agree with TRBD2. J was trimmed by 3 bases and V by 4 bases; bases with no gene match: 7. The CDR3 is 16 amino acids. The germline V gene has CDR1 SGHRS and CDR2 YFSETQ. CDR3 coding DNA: TGCGCCAGCAGCCCCTTGAAGCGGGGGGGCTACAATGAGCAGTTCTTC. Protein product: CASSPLKRGGYNEQFF.

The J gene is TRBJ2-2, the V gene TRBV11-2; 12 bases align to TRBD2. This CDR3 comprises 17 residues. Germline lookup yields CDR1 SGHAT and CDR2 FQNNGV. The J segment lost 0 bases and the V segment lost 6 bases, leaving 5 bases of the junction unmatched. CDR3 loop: CASRHGLAGPNTGELFF. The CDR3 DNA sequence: TGTGCCAGCAGACACGGACTAGCGGGACCGAACACCGGGGAGCTGTTTTTT.

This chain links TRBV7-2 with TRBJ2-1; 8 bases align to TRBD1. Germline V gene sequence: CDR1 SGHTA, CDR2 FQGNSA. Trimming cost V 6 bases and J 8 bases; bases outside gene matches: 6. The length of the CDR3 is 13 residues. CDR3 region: CASSLTQGDEQFF. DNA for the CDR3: TGTGCCAGCAGTCTAACACAGGGGGATGAGCAGTTCTTC.

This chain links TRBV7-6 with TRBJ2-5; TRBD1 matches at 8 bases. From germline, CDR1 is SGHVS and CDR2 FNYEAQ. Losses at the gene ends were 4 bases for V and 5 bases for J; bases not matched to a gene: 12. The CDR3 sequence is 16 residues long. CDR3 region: CASSYRWTGLAETQYF. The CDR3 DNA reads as TGTGCCAGCAGCTACCGATGGACAGGGCTGGCGGAGACCCAGTACTTC.

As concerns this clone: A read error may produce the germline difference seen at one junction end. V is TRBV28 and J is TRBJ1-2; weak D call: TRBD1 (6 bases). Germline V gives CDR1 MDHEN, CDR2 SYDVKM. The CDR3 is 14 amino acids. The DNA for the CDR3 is TGTGCCAGCTGTTTGGATAGGGGGGGCGGGGGCTACACCTTC. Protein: CASCLDRGGGGYTF.

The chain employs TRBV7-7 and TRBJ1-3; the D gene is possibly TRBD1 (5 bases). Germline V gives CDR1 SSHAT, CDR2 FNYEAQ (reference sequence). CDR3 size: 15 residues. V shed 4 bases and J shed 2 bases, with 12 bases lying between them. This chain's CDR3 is CASSSGPGAGNTIYF. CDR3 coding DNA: TGTGCCAGCAGCTCAGGCCCGGGGGCTGGAAACACCATATATTTT.